The sequence of this T cell receptor beta chain was determined in a study of CD8 T cells in ankylosing spondylitis. 5'-RACE, quantitative and with molecular barcodes, yielded the TCR beta libraries. TCRdb itself ran the 5' RACE reads through MiXCR, one entry per CDR3 protein. The profile covers about 300,000 distinct CDR3 sequences, with around 10% appearing a single time and roughly a tenth taken by the ten largest. This clonotype has ten or more counts. Its target is unknown. General observations from the study: A CD8+ phenotype characterized the disease-linked clones, which were relatively rare in peripheral blood.

Trimming removed 4 bases from V and 2 bases from J; junction bases left unmatched: 7. Per germline, CDR1 SGHRS and CDR2 YFSETQ. The CDR3 contains 15 residues. Specimen: blood, either unsorted or a sorted T cell fraction (not recorded which). V gene TRBV5-1 combines with J gene TRBJ2-7; 9 bases line up with TRBD1. This receptor was obtained from a female donor with ankylosing spondylitis or in good health (not recorded which). The CDR3 coding sequence is TGCGCCAGCAGCGAGGGGACAGGGAGGACCTACGAGCAGTACTTC. Its translation is CASSEGTGRTYEQYF. Full variable domain (outside the CDR3, taken from reference TRBV5-1 and TRBJ2-7): KAGVTQTPRYLIKTRGQQVTLSCSPISGHRSVSWYQQTPGQGLQFLFEYFSETQRNKGNFPGRFSGRQFSNSRSEMNVSTLELGDSALYLCASSEGTGRTYEQYFGPGTRLTVT.